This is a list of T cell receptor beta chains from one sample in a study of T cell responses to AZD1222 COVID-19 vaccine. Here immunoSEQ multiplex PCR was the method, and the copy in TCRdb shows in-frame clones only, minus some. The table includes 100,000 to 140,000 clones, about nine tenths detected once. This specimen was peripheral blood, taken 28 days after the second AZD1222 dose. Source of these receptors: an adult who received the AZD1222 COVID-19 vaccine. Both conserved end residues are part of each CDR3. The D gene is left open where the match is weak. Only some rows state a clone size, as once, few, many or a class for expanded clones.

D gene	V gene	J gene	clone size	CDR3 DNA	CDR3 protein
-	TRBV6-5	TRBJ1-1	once	TGTGCCAGCAGTTTCGGACCGAACACTGAAGCTTTCTTT	CASSFGPNTEAFF
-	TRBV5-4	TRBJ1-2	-	TGTGCCAGCAGCTTCACTAAGGGAGGGGACTATGGCTACACCTTC	CASSFTKGGDYGYTF
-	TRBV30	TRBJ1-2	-	TGTGCCTGTGTACAGGGATCCAACTATGGCTACACCTTC	CACVQGSNYGYTF
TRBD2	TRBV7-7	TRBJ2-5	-	TGTGCCAGCAGCTTGGGGGCGGGAGCGGGAGCCTCAGAGACCCAGTACTTC	CASSLGAGAGASETQYF
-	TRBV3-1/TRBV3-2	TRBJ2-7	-	TGTGCCAGCAGCGGGGTCCGTGGGGAGCAGTACTTC	CASSGVRGEQYF
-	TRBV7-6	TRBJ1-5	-	TGTGCCAGCAGCTCGACAGGCGCGAATCAGCCCCAGCATTTT	CASSSTGANQPQHF
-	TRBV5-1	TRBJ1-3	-	TGCGCCAGCAGTCCCATGGGACTTACGGCATCCCCCATATATTTT	CASSPMGLTASPIYF
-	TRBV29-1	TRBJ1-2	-	TGCAGCGTTCCGGACGGCTATGGCTACACCTTC	CSVPDGYGYTF
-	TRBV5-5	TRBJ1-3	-	TGTGCCAGCAGCTTGAAGGCTAACTCTGGAAACACCATATATTTT	CASSLKANSGNTIYF
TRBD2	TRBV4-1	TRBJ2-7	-	TGCGCCAGCAGCCAGGTGGCGGGGGGGCCGGACGAGCAGTACTTC	CASSQVAGGPDEQYF
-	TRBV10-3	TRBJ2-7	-	TGTGCCATCAGTGAGCGTGGGACTTACTACGAGCAGTACTTC	CAISERGTYYEQYF
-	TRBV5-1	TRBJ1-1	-	TGCGCCAGCAGCTTGGTGTTCGACATGGGGAACACTGAAGCTTTCTTT	CASSLVFDMGNTEAFF
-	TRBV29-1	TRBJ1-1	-	TGCAGCGTCGGGGCCGGGAACACTGAAGCTTTCTTT	CSVGAGNTEAFF
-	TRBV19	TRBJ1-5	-	TGTGCCAGTAGTAGGTCCGGGGGGGTACAGCCCCAGCATTTT	CASSRSGGVQPQHF
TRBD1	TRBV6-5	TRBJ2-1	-	TGTGCCAGCAGTTACTCCGGGACAGGGCAATACAATGAGCAGTTCTTC	CASSYSGTGQYNEQFF
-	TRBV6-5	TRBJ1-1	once	TGTGCCAGCAGACGGACCACTGAAGCTTTCTTT	CASRRTTEAFF
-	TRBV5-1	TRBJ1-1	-	TGCGCCAGCAGCTTGGCCGCAGGGTTAAACACTGAAGCTTTCTTT	CASSLAAGLNTEAFF
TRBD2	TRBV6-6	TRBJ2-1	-	TGTGCCAGCAGTTACTCTCTAGCGGGATCCTACAATGAGCAGTTCTTC	CASSYSLAGSYNEQFF
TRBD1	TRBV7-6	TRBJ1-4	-	TGTGCCAGCAGCCCTAGACAGGGAGCCCATGGAGTTTATGAAAAACTGTTTTTT	CASSPRQGAHGVYEKLFF
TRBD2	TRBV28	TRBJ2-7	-	TGTGCCTGCCGGAAGGGCGGGAGGGACGAGCAGTACTTC	CACRKGGRDEQYF